What follows is one T cell receptor (beta chain) and its context. This clone was detected a few times. Its antigen remains undetermined. Base-call qualities are not available, and no considerably larger clone is one nucleotide away. The data were obtained in a study of CD8+ T cells in alopecia areata (dated by TCRdb to the late 2010s). Describing the broader study: Treated patients were enrolled in an open-label pilot trial of oral tofacitinib, 5 to 10 mg twice daily, for moderate-to-severe alopecia areata. Tofacitinib was given for 6 to 18 months, followed by 6 months of follow-up off drug to assess delayed response and recurrence. The study used high-throughput TCRbeta sequencing to examine T cell clonal expansion in alopecia areata, in both the C3H/HeJ mouse model and human patients. In humans, TCRbeta sequencing was performed on scalp tissue and on sorted CD4+ and CD8+ peripheral blood T cells from healthy controls and from patients with patchy or totalis/universalis alopecia areata. Biopsies were taken from tofacitinib-treated patients at baseline and at 4 and 24 weeks of treatment, and a later scalp biopsy was taken in several of the tofacitinib-treated patients. Clonality in the scalp was compared among normal scalp (n=4), patchy alopecia areata scalp (n=8), and alopecia totalis/universalis scalp (n=8). The RNA source kit depended on sample type: the PAXgene miRNA kit for fixed scalp, the miRNeasy kit for PBMCs, and the RNeasy kit for mouse skin. Amplification of TCRbeta CDR3 regions was done by immunoSEQ multiplex PCR using 35 Vbeta forward primers and 13 Jbeta reverse primers. On the study overall, not on this receptor specifically: Compared with normal scalp, lesional scalp, particularly in alopecia totalis/universalis, had higher clonality and more expanded CD8+ clones, which suggests antigenic drive. Compared with mice, TCR sequences shared between patients were less clear, possibly partly because of HLA diversity across the patient population. Scalp TCR repertoire analysis is complicated because resident alphabeta T cells in normal human skin are also sequenced, whereas mouse skin is dominated by gammadelta T cells.

The V end loses 5 bases and the J end loses 10 bases, and a stretch of 18 bases separates them. Including the terminal cysteine and phenylalanine, the CDR3 comprises 14 residues. Only CDR3 DNA is held: 42 bases, read in frame from base 1. CDR1 and CDR2 were assigned from the germline V gene as MNHEY and SVGAGI. Library preparation used the immunoSEQ multiplex PCR assay. RNA was extracted from all samples and reverse transcribed into cDNA as template for TCR sequencing. First-strand cDNA was synthesized with SuperScript III using a 2:1 mix of oligo-dT and random hexamers. A synthetic immune receptor repertoire was used to measure amplification bias, and any remaining bias was corrected computationally. The original pipeline was this. After raw reads were preprocessed to remove errors, the CDR3 was defined following IMGT conventions as running from the conserved cysteine to phenylalanine. Clonality was computed as 1 minus the Shannon entropy, with the entropy normalized by log2 of the number of productive unique TCRs. Scalp TCRbeta sequences were cross-referenced with sorted blood CD4 and CD8 repertoires so that the CD4 or CD8 identity of scalp clones could be inferred. TCRdb's version of the immuneACCESS table is confined to in-frame rearrangements and falls short of the full clone set. An unresolved V gene accounts for under half of the shortfall where checked; the remainder is of unknown origin. Clone size and the V and J calls come from that table; the DNA yielded D and trimming. This sample has under 250,000 clones in its table, and 50% to 60% of those were observed once. The biggest ten clones account for approximately 0.44% of the sample.

Sample time point, as interpreted from the label and publication: baseline before oral tofacitinib. Lesional scalp punch biopsies and peripheral blood were obtained from alopecia areata patients. PBMCs were separated by density centrifugation and stained for CD3, CD4 and CD8, after which CD4+ and CD8+ T cells were sorted on a FACSAria. The sample consisted of CD4+ T cells sorted from blood, taken at week 0. The clonotype comes from a human donor with alopecia areata. This sequence uses TRBV6-5 and TRBJ2-1; the D gene is perhaps TRBD2, on 5 matching bases. The encoded CDR3 is CASSTRSLRGEQFF. Read as DNA, the sequence is TGTGCCAGCAGTACGCGCAGCCTCCGGGGAGAGCAGTTCTTC.